Shown below are 8 T cell receptor beta chains from a single sample sequenced in a study of T cells in Graves' hyperthyroidism and ophthalmopathy. Using RNA transcripts as the source, TCR beta CDR3 regions were amplified. A set of HTBI primers served as the primers for a first-round RT-PCR of the TCR CDR3. Each CDR3 protein gets one entry after TCRdb re-called the multiplex PCR reads with MiXCR. The sample carries approximately 610,000 distinct CDR3 sequences, under 15% recorded once. The source material was blood. These receptors all stem from a woman aged 40 to 50 with Graves' ophthalmopathy.

This clonotype showed up many times. The V and J genes are TRBV6-2 or TRBV6-3 and TRBJ1-5, with D maybe TRBD1 (5 bases). The germline CDR1 and CDR2 sequences are MNHEY and SVGEGT. The CDR3 consists of 14 residues. V lost 2 bases to trimming and J lost 3 bases, with 8 bases between them. The CDR3 DNA follows: TGTGCCAGCAGTTACGAGACAGACAATCAGCCCCAGCATTTT. Translating gives CASSYETDNQPQHF.

This clonotype was counted ten times or more. The chain links TRBV27 to TRBJ2-1, with a possible D match to TRBD1 (5 bases). In germline, CDR1 is MNHEY, CDR2 SMNVEV (reference sequence). The V end was cut by 3 bases, the J end by 6 bases, with 9 bases between. The CDR3 spans 13 residues. The CDR3 nucleotides are TGTGCCAGCAGTTTGTCACAGGCCAATGAGCAGTTCTTC. It codes for CASSLSQANEQFF.

The table lists this clonotype with many counts. The chain is built from TRBV28 and TRBJ1-2; D gene unclear. Germline V gives CDR1 MDHEN, CDR2 SYDVKM. V gave up 3 bases and J gave up 2 bases, with 10 bases separating them. The CDR3 spans 14 residues. The CDR3 DNA reads TGTGCCAGCAGTTTGAGAGGGTGGAACTATGGCTACACCTTC. The encoded protein is CASSLRGWNYGYTF.

This clonotype was recorded at least ten times. The junction departs from germline at one end; a sequencing error may be responsible. The gene calls are TRBV11-3 and TRBJ2-7, with a tentative D call TRBD1 (6 bases). Germline V gene sequence: CDR1 SGHNT, CDR2 YENEEA. CDR3 length: 11 amino acids. The CDR3 spells CASSNRQAQRF. The DNA for the CDR3 is TGTGCCAGCAGCAACAGACAGGCCCAGCGATTC.

This rearrangement joins TRBV3-1 to TRBJ1-2, with a possible D match to TRBD1 (6 bases). Trimming took 1 base from V and 8 from J, leaving 17 bases between them. Germline-derived CDR1 and CDR2 are LGHDT and YNNKEL (reference sequence). The CDR3 is 15 residues long. CDR3 sequence reads: CASSQVGTLERGYTF. The CDR3 region has the DNA TGTGCCAGCAGCCAAGTTGGGACACTGGAGCGAGGCTACACCTTC.

This clonotype has at least ten counts. The chain is built from TRBV6-1 and TRBJ2-7; perhaps D is TRBD1 or TRBD2 (7 bases each). Germline assignment: CDR1 MNHNS and CDR2 SASEGT. The V and J ends lost 7 bases and 1 base respectively, with 17 bases between them. This CDR3 comprises 15 residues. This CDR3 reads CASNPYRGGSYEQYF. The CDR3 region has the DNA TGTGCCAGCAATCCCTACAGGGGAGGGTCCTACGAGCAGTACTTC.

The chain employs TRBV15 and TRBJ2-7; 10 bases map to TRBD2. From germline, CDR1 is LNHNV and CDR2 YYDKDF (reference sequence). The CDR3 runs 15 residues. V gave up 2 bases and J gave up 4 bases; unmatched junction bases: 5. This chain's CDR3 is CATSRTSGRAYEQYF. CDR3 in DNA: TGTGCCACCAGCAGAACGAGCGGGAGGGCGTACGAGCAGTACTTC.

Many counts were recorded for this clonotype. The V and J genes are TRBV4-2 and TRBJ1-2; weak D call: TRBD1 (5 bases). V was shortened by 0 bases and J by 4 bases, with 15 bases between the two germline ends. The germline CDR1 and CDR2 sequences are LGHNA and YNFKEQ. This CDR3 spans 16 amino acids. CDR3 bases: TGTGCCAGCAGCCAAGATCTTCAGGGATCAAGCTATGGCTACACCTTC. It specifies CASSQDLQGSSYGYTF.